Below, 7 T cell receptor beta chains from the same sample are listed, as sequenced in a study of cytomegalovirus exposure and HLA in healthy donors. This PCR relied on a set of 60 Vbeta primers and 13 Jbeta primers. Clones were read by immunoSEQ multiplex PCR, and TCRdb kept only the in-frame ones, dropping some. The table lists approximately 140,000 clones, roughly 79% of them singletons, with about 1% in the top ten. Sample: PBMCs. The receptor set was obtained from a man between 18 and 35 years old in good health and CMV-seronegative.

This clone was observed a few times. The V and J genes are TRBV5-8 and TRBJ1-5; D remains ambiguous. The CDR3 covers 15 residues. Trimming stripped 4 bases from V and 1 base from J, with 12 bases between. Germline CDR1 is SGHTS and CDR2 is YDEGEE. The chain's CDR3 is CASSRGLESNQPQHF. In DNA form, the CDR3 reads TGTGCCAGCAGCCGTGGTCTTGAGAGCAATCAGCCCCAGCATTTT. Combining the CDR3 with reference TRBV5-8 and TRBJ1-5 gives the whole variable domain EAGVTQSPTHLIKTRGQQATLRCSPISGHTSVYWYQQALGLGLQFLLWYDEGEERNRGNFPPRFSGRQFPNYSSELNVNALELEDSALYLCASSRGLESNQPQHFGDGTRLSIL.

J is TRBJ1-6 and V is TRBV18; possible D gene TRBD1, 6 bases. Trimming stripped 3 bases from V and 7 bases from J, with 22 bases between. The V gene's germline CDR1 is KGHSH and CDR2 LQKENI. This CDR3 region has 18 residues. CDR3 bases: TGTGCCAGCTCACCGCTCTACGGGGGGCGCAAGGAGAATTCACCCCTCCACTTT. Encoded protein: CASSPLYGGRKENSPLHF.

This chain joins TRBV15 and TRBJ1-5; maybe TRBD1 (5 bases). V was pared by 0 bases and J by 6 bases, with 9 bases between. CDR3 length: 14 residues. The germline CDR1 and CDR2 sequences are LNHNV and YYDKDF (reference sequence). CDR3 in DNA: TGTGCCACCAGCAGAGATGTAGGGGCTCAGCCCCAGCATTTT. This gives the protein CATSRDVGAQPQHF.

This chain connects TRBV6-1 to TRBJ2-2; D is perhaps TRBD1 (5 bases). This CDR3 comprises 14 residues. V was clipped by 4 bases and J by 3 bases, with 9 bases between them. Germline V gives CDR1 MNHNS, CDR2 SASEGT. The CDR3 is CASSVLTDTGELFF. The CDR3 DNA follows: TGTGCCAGCAGTGTTTTGACAGACACCGGGGAGCTGTTTTTT.

This chain connects TRBV4-3 to TRBJ2-3; D perhaps matches TRBD1 (5 bases). The length of the CDR3 is 15 residues. Trimming removed 5 bases from V and 7 bases from J, with 19 bases in between. Germline CDR1 is LGHNA and CDR2 is YSLEER. In DNA, the CDR3 is TGCGCCAGCAGCGCAGTCCAGGGTGAGGAAAATACGCAGTATTTT. The encoded protein is CASSAVQGEENTQYF.

This chain connects TRBV2 to TRBJ1-3; D ambiguous. The V and J ends lost 6 bases and 3 bases respectively, with 9 bases between them. The CDR3 runs to 13 residues. The germline gives CDR1 SNHLY, CDR2 FYNNEI. The CDR3 sequence is CASRRVLGNTIYF. As DNA, the CDR3 is TGTGCCAGCAGGAGGGTTCTTGGAAACACCATATATTTT.

The J gene is TRBJ2-1, the V gene TRBV19, with 9 bases identical to TRBD1. Germline loops: CDR1 LNHDA, CDR2 SQIVND (reference sequence). J gave up 12 bases and V 4 bases, and 7 bases lay outside the gene matches. The CDR3 is 13 residues long. The CDR3 spells CASSSGTGLGQFF. CDR3 nucleotides: TGTGCCAGTAGTAGTGGGACAGGGCTCGGGCAGTTCTTC.